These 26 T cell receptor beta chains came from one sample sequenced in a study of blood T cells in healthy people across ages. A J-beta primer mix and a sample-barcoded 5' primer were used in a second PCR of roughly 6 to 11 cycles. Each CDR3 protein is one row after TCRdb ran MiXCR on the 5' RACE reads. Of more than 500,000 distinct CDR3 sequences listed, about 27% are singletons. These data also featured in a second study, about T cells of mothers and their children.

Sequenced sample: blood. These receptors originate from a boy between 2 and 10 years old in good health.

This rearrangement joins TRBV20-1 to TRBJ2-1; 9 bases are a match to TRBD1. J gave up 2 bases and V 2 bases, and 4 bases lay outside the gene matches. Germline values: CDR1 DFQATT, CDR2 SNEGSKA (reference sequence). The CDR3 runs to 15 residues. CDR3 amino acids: CSARFGDRAYNEQFF. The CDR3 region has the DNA TGCAGTGCTAGATTCGGGGACAGGGCCTACAATGAGCAGTTCTTC.

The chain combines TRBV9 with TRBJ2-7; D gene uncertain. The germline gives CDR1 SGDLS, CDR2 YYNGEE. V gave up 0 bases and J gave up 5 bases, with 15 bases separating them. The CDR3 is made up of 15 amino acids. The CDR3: CASSVDGVVGDEQYF. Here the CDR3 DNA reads TGTGCCAGCAGCGTAGATGGAGTCGTTGGGGACGAGCAGTACTTC. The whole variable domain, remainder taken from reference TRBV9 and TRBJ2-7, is DSGVTQTPKHLITATGQRVTLRCSPRSGDLSVYWYQQSLDQGLQFLIQYYNGEERAKGNILERFSAQQFPDLHSELNLSSLELGDSALYFCASSVDGVVGDEQYFGPGTRLTVT.

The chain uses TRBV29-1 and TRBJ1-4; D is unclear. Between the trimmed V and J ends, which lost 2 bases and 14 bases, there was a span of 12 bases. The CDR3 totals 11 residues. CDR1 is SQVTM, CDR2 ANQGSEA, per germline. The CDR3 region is CSVEMGGGLFF. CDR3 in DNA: TGCAGCGTTGAAATGGGTGGCGGGCTGTTTTTT.

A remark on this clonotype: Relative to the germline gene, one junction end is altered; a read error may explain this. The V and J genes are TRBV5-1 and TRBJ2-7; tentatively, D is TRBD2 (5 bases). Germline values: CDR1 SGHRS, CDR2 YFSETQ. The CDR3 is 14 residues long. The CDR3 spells CTSSFPDGAYEQYF. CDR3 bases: TGCACCAGCAGCTTCCCGGACGGGGCCTACGAGCAGTACTTC.

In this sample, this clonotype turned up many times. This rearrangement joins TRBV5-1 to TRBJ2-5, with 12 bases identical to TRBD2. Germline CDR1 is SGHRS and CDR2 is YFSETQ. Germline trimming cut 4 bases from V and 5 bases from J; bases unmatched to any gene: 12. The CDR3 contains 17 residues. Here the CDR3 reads CASSHNLAGGPYETQYF. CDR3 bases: TGCGCCAGCAGCCACAACCTAGCGGGAGGGCCGTACGAGACCCAGTACTTC.

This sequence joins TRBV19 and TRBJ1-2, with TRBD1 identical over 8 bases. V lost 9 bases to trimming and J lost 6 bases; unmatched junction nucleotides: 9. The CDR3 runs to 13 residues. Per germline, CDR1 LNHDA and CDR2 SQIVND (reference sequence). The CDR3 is CASYRGKGNGYTF. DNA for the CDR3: TGTGCCAGCTACAGGGGGAAGGGCAATGGCTACACCTTC.

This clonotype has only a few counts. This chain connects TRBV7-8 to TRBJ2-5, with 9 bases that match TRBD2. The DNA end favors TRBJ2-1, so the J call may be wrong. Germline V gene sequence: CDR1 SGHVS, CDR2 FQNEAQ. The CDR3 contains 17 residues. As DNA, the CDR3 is TGTGCCAGCAGCTTAGGGGCTAGCGGGATTAGTAACAATGAGCAGTTCTTC. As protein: CASSLGASGISNNEQFF.

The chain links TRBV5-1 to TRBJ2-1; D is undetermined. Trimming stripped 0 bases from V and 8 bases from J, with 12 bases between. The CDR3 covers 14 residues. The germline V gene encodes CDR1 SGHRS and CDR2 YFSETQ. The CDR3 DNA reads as TGCGCCAGCAGCTTGGTTGCCTTAAGGGATGAGCAGTTCTTC. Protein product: CASSLVALRDEQFF. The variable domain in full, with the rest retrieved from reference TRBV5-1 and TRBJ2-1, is KAGVTQTPRYLIKTRGQQVTLSCSPISGHRSVSWYQQTPGQGLQFLFEYFSETQRNKGNFPGRFSGRQFSNSRSEMNVSTLELGDSALYLCASSLVALRDEQFFGPGTRLTVL.

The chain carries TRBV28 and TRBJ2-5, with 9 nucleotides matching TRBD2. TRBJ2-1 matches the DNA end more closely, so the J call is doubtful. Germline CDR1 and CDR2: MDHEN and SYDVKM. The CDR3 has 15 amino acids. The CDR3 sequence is CASRILAGPTNEQFF. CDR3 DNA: TGTGCCAGCAGGATACTAGCGGGCCCAACCAATGAGCAGTTCTTC.

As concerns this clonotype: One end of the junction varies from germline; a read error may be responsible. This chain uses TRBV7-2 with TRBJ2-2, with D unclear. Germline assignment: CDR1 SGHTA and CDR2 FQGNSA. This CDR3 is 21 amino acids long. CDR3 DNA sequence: TGTGCCAGCAGTTTAGCCTGGAGTGGCGGACCTCTGTTTTTGATTTCCGGGGAGCTGTTTTTT. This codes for CASSLAWSGGPLFLISGELFF.

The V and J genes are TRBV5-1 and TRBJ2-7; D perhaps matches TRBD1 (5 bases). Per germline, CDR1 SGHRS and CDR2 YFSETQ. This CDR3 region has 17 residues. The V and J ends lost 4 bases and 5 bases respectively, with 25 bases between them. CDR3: CASSQGKGKVFLDEQYF. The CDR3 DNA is TGCGCCAGCAGCCAGGGTAAAGGGAAGGTGTTCCTAGACGAGCAGTACTTC.

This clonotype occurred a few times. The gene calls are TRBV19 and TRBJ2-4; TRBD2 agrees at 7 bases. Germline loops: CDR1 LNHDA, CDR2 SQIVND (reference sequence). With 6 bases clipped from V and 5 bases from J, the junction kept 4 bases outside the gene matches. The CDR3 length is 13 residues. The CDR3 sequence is CASRSGAENIQYF. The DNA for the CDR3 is TGTGCCAGTAGGAGCGGGGCAGAAAACATTCAGTACTTC.

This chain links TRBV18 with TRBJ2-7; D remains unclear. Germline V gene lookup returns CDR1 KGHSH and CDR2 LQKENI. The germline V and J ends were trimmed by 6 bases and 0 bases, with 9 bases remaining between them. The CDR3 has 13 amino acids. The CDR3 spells CASSGRVSYEQYF. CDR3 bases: TGTGCCAGCTCGGGTAGGGTCTCCTACGAGCAGTACTTC.

In nucleotides, the CDR3 is TGTGCCAGCAGTTTACTCTCCCTAGCGGGGGCCCAAGAGACCCAGTACTTC. Amino acid sequence: CASSLLSLAGAQETQYF. The V call is TRBV27, the J call TRBJ2-5, with 10 bases identical to TRBD2. The V segment lost 2 bases and the J segment 1 base; nucleotides outside the gene matches: 7. The CDR3 is 17 residues long. CDR1 and CDR2 from the germline V gene are MNHEY and SMNVEV (reference sequence).

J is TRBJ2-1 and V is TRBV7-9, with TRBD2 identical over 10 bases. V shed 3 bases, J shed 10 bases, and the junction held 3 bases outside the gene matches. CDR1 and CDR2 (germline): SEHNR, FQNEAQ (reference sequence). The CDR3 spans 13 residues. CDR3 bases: TGTGCCAGCAGCTTGCTAGCGGGAGAGGAGCAGTTCTTC. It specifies CASSLLAGEEQFF.

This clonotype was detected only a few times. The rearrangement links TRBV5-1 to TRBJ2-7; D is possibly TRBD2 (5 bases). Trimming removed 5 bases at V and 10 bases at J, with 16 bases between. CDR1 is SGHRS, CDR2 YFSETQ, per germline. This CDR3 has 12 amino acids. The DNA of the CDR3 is TGCGCCAGCAGGAAGGACCGGGAAGCTCAGTACTTC. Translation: CASRKDREAQYF.

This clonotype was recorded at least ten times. Written as DNA, the CDR3 is TGTGCCAGCACCTCCAATGAAAAACTGTTTTTT. Residues: CASTSNEKLFF. J is TRBJ1-4 and V is TRBV27; no clear D. Germline V gives CDR1 MNHEY, CDR2 SMNVEV (reference sequence). V dropped 7 bases and J dropped 5 bases, with 5 bases sitting between them. The CDR3 covers 11 residues.

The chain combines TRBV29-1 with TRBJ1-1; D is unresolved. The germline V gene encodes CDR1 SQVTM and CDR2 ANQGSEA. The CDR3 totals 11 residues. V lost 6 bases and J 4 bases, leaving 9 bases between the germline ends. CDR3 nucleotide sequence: TGCAGCGTCTTTCTGGGCACTGAAGCTTTCTTT. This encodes CSVFLGTEAFF.

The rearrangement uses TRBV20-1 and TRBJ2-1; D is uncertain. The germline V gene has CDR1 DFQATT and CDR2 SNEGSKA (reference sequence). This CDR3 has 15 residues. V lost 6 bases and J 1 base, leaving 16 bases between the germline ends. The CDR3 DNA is TGCAGTGCCCCGACGTCAGGAGCATCCTACAATGAGCAGTTCTTC. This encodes CSAPTSGASYNEQFF.

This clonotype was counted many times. CDR3 in DNA: TGTGCCAGCAGCCTTCAGGGGTATAATTCACCCCTCCACTTT. Translating gives CASSLQGYNSPLHF. The chain joins TRBV7-2 to TRBJ1-6, with D possibly TRBD1 on 6 matching bases. Trimming cost V 5 bases and J 4 bases, with 9 bases left between them. Germline V CDR1 and CDR2: SGHTA, FQGNSA. This CDR3 has 14 residues. The complete variable domain, with remaining parts taken from reference TRBV7-2 and TRBJ1-6, reads GAGVSQSPSNKVTEKGKDVELRCDPISGHTALYWYRQSLGQGLEFLIYFQGNSAPDKSGLPSDRFSAERTGGSVSTLTIQRTQQEDSAVYLCASSLQGYNSPLHFGNGTRLTVT.

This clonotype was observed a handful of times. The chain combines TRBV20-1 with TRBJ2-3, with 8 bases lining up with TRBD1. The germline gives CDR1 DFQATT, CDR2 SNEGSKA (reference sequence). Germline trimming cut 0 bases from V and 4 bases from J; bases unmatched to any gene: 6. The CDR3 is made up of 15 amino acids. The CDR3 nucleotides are TGCAGTGCTAGAGATGGAACAGGGGGTCCAGATACGCAGTATTTT. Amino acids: CSARDGTGGPDTQYF.

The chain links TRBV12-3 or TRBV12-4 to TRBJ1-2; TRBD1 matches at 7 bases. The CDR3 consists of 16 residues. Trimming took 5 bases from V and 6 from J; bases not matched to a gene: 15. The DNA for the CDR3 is TGTGCCAGCAGTACAGAGGGACAGCCAAAGGGCCATGGCTACACCTTC. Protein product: CASSTEGQPKGHGYTF.

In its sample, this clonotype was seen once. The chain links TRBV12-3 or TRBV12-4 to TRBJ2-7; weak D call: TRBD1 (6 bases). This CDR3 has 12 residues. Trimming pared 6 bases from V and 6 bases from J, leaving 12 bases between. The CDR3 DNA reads TGTGCCAGCAGGAACAGGGAGAGCGAGCAGTACTTC. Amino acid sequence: CASRNRESEQYF.

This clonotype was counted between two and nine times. This CDR3 reads CASTTRVSGVSQETQYF. The CDR3 region has the DNA TGTGCCAGCACCACCCGGGTCTCGGGAGTAAGTCAAGAGACCCAGTACTTC. The chain carries TRBV12-3 or TRBV12-4 and TRBJ2-5; possible D gene TRBD2, 6 bases. V shed 7 bases and J shed 2 bases, with 23 bases lying between them. This CDR3 has 17 residues.

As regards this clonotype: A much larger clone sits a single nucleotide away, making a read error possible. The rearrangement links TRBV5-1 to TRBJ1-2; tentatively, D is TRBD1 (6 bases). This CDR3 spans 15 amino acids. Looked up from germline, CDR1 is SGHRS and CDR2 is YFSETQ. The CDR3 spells CASSLAAGANYDYTF. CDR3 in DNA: TGCGCCAGCAGCTTGGCGGCAGGGGCTAACTATGACTACACCTTC.

The CDR3 protein is CASSLGGWYANTGELFF. The CDR3 nucleotides read TGTGCCAGCAGTTTAGGGGGGTGGTACGCGAACACCGGGGAGCTGTTTTTT. The chain employs TRBV27 and TRBJ2-2; D may be TRBD2 (6 bases). Trimming pared 2 bases from V and 0 bases from J, leaving 13 bases between. This CDR3 has 17 amino acids. From germline, CDR1 is MNHEY and CDR2 SMNVEV (reference sequence).